Following are 18 T cell receptor beta chains from one sample sequenced in a study of technical replicates of blood from a few donors. Measured with immunoSEQ multiplex PCR; TCRdb has only the in-frame clones, and not every one. The sample includes about 60,000 clones, around nine tenths of them seen just once. Sequenced: PBMCs. Receptors were obtained from a human donor in good health. Some clones in this sample may be carry-over from other donors' samples.

The chain has TRBV6-6 and TRBJ1-2; no firm D call. Germline V CDR1 and CDR2: MNHNY, SVGAGI (reference sequence). The CDR3 runs 15 residues. Trimming left V 0 bases short and J 6 bases short, with 14 bases between. The CDR3 loop is CASSYSAKRHDGYTF. CDR3 coding DNA: TGTGCCAGCAGTTACTCGGCGAAGAGGCATGATGGCTACACCTTC.

J is TRBJ1-3 and V is TRBV18; TRBD1 might be the D (5 bases). Trimming shortened V by 6 bases and J by 2 bases, and 11 bases separated the two germline ends. This CDR3 has 14 amino acids. Germline-derived CDR1 and CDR2 are KGHSH and LQKENI. CDR3 protein: CASSGAGAGNTIYF. Written as DNA, the CDR3 is TGTGCCAGCTCTGGTGCGGGGGCTGGAAACACCATATATTTT.

J is TRBJ2-2 and V is TRBV7-2, with D tentatively TRBD1 (5 bases). The V end lost 7 bases, the J end lost 1 base, and 16 bases lay between the germline ends. The CDR3 totals 16 residues. CDR1 is SGHTA, CDR2 FQGNSA, per germline. CDR3 amino acids: CASTPSRGLNTGELFF. CDR3 nucleotide sequence: TGTGCCAGCACCCCGTCAAGGGGATTGAACACCGGGGAGCTGTTTTTT.

The rearrangement links TRBV7-9 to TRBJ2-4; 7 bases line up with TRBD2. The length of the CDR3 is 14 residues. V shed 5 bases, J shed 8 bases, and the junction held 9 bases outside the gene matches. Germline CDR1 is SEHNR and CDR2 is FQNEAQ (reference sequence). CDR3 bases: TGTGCCAGCAGCATCGAACGGACTAGATACATTCAGTACTTC. Its protein is CASSIERTRYIQYF. The variable domain in full, completed from reference TRBV7-9 and TRBJ2-4, reads DTGVSQNPRHKITKRGQNVTFRCDPISEHNRLYWYRQTLGQGPEFLTYFQNEAQLEKSRLLSDRFSAERPKGSFSTLEIQRTEQGDSAMYLCASSIERTRYIQYFGAGTRLSVL.

V gene TRBV13 combines with J gene TRBJ2-3, with 7 bases lining up with TRBD2. V lost 2 bases to trimming and J lost 6 bases; unmatched junction nucleotides: 8. Germline V CDR1 and CDR2: PRHDT, FYEKMQ (reference sequence). This CDR3 is built from 15 residues. CDR3 nucleotide sequence: TGTGCCAGCAGCTTAAGGGCTAGCGGAGTCGATACGCAGTATTTT. Protein product: CASSLRASGVDTQYF.

V usage is TRBV14 and J usage is TRBJ2-1; D might be TRBD2 (7 bases). V lost 3 bases, J lost 0 bases, and 15 bases lay in between. Germline assignment: CDR1 SGHDN and CDR2 FVKESK. The CDR3 runs 17 residues. Written as DNA, the CDR3 is TGTGCCAGCAGCCATCGGGGGAGGGGGAGCTCCTACAATGAGCAGTTCTTC. Translating it yields CASSHRGRGSSYNEQFF.

The V gene is TRBV2, the J gene TRBJ2-1; possibly TRBD1 for D (5 bases). Germline V lookup: CDR1 SNHLY, CDR2 FYNNEI. The CDR3 loop spans 12 amino acids. Trimming stripped 4 bases from V and 10 bases from J, with 11 bases between. CDR3 loop: CASSGIYREQFF. DNA of the CDR3: TGTGCCAGCAGTGGGATTTACAGGGAGCAGTTCTTC.

The gene calls are TRBV4-3 and TRBJ1-2; 9 positions agree with TRBD1. V was pared by 4 bases and J by 8 bases, with 8 bases of the junction left unmatched. The CDR3 contains 14 residues. CDR1 LGHNA and CDR2 YSLEER come from the germline V gene. The CDR3 coding sequence is TGCGCCAGCAGCCCGGGACAGGGAACCCTCGGCTACACCTTC. This sequence encodes CASSPGQGTLGYTF.

This chain uses TRBV5-4 with TRBJ2-7; 9 positions match TRBD1. The CDR3 sequence is 14 residues long. Trimming cost V 4 bases and J 5 bases; bases outside gene matches: 7. The germline CDR1 and CDR2 sequences are SGHNT and YYREEE (reference sequence). CDR3 amino acids: CASSHPGTGNEQYF. As DNA, the CDR3 is TGTGCCAGCAGCCACCCCGGGACAGGGAACGAGCAGTACTTC.

The rearrangement uses TRBV5-1 and TRBJ1-2; 9 bases are a match to TRBD1. V was clipped by 4 bases and J by 4 bases; unmatched bases: 5. CDR3 length: 14 residues. Germline loops: CDR1 SGHRS, CDR2 YFSETQ. The CDR3 DNA sequence: TGCGCCAGCAGCAGAGGGGACAGGGTCTATGGCTACACCTTC. This codes for CASSRGDRVYGYTF.

This chain uses TRBV11-2 with TRBJ2-7, with 8 nucleotides matching TRBD1. From germline, CDR1 is SGHAT and CDR2 FQNNGV. CDR3 length: 14 residues. V lost 5 bases to trimming and J lost 2 bases; unmatched junction nucleotides: 5. The CDR3 sequence is CASSRGTGPYEQYF. As DNA, the CDR3 is TGTGCCAGCAGCCGCGGGACAGGACCCTACGAGCAGTACTTC.

The chain joins TRBV6-6 to TRBJ1-5, with 12 bases lining up with TRBD1. The germline CDR1 and CDR2 sequences are MNHNY and SVGAGI (reference sequence). CDR3 length equals 16 residues. V lost 5 bases, J lost 5 bases, and 7 bases stayed unmatched. The DNA of the CDR3 is TGTGCCAGCAGTCGGGACAGGGGGCCGAGGGATCAGCCCCAGCATTTT. Its translation is CASSRDRGPRDQPQHF.

The table lists this clone with a few counts. V gene TRBV6-4 combines with J gene TRBJ2-3, with D maybe TRBD2 (6 bases). Germline V gene sequence: CDR1 MRHNA, CDR2 SNTAGT. V was shortened by 4 bases and J by 6 bases, with 14 bases between the two germline ends. The CDR3 extends over 14 amino acids. The CDR3 nucleotides read TGTGCCAGCAGTGCGACCGGGGGTAGTGATACGCAGTATTTT. It codes for CASSATGGSDTQYF.

The gene calls are TRBV19 and TRBJ2-3; the D is unclear. The germline CDR1 and CDR2 sequences are LNHDA and SQIVND (reference sequence). V dropped 0 bases and J dropped 7 bases, with 8 bases sitting between them. The CDR3 length is 13 residues. CDR3 nucleotides: TGTGCCAGTAGTATAGAACTCGAATATACGCAGTATTTT. It translates to CASSIELEYTQYF.

This clone showed up just a few times. The chain uses TRBV25-1 and TRBJ2-1, with 10 bases fitting TRBD2. CDR3 length: 17 residues. The V gene's germline CDR1 is MGHDK and CDR2 SYGVNS. Germline trimming cut 2 bases from V and 5 bases from J; bases unmatched to any gene: 9. CDR3 in amino acids: CASSEHVGTSVNNEQFF. CDR3 bases: TGTGCCAGCAGTGAACATGTAGGGACTAGCGTTAACAATGAGCAGTTCTTC.

The chain employs TRBV9 and TRBJ2-7; 8 nucleotides align to TRBD2. With V trimmed by 4 bases and J by 5 bases, 11 bases remained unmatched. The CDR3 loop spans 15 amino acids. Germline CDR1 reads SGDLS; CDR2 reads YYNGEE. CDR3 amino acids: CASSRVAGTVNEQYF. CDR3 in DNA: TGTGCCAGCAGCAGGGTAGCGGGGACGGTGAACGAGCAGTACTTC. The variable domain in full, with the rest retrieved from reference TRBV9 and TRBJ2-7, is DSGVTQTPKHLITATGQRVTLRCSPRSGDLSVYWYQQSLDQGLQFLIQYYNGEERAKGNILERFSAQQFPDLHSELNLSSLELGDSALYFCASSRVAGTVNEQYFGPGTRLTVT.

This clone occurred once. This rearrangement joins TRBV25-1 to TRBJ1-5; D possibly corresponds to TRBD1 (5 bases). This CDR3 is 14 amino acids long. Germline V gives CDR1 MGHDK, CDR2 SYGVNS. V dropped 4 bases and J dropped 2 bases, with 9 bases sitting between them. DNA of the CDR3: TGTGCCAGCAGTGGTAGGGGTGGCAATCAGCCCCAGCATTTT. Protein: CASSGRGGNQPQHF.

V usage is TRBV7-2 and J usage is TRBJ2-3, with D possibly matching TRBD2 (6 bases). From germline, CDR1 is SGHTA and CDR2 FQGNSA. Trimming took off 1 base at V and 3 bases at J, with 14 bases between the two ends. The CDR3 runs 16 residues. The CDR3: CASSLGFGGRTDTQYF. In DNA, the CDR3 is TGTGCCAGCAGCTTAGGTTTTGGAGGGAGAACAGATACGCAGTATTTT.